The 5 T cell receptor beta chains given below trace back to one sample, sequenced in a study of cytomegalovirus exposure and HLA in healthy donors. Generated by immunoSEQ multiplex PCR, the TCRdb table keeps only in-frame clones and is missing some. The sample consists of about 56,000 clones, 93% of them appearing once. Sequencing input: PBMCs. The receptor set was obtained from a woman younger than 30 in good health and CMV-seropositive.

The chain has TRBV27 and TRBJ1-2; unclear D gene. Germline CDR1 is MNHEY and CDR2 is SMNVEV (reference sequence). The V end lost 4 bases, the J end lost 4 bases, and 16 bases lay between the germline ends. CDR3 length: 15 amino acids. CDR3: CASSSMAVPGYGYTF. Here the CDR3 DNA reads TGTGCCAGCAGTTCGATGGCTGTTCCGGGCTATGGCTACACCTTC.

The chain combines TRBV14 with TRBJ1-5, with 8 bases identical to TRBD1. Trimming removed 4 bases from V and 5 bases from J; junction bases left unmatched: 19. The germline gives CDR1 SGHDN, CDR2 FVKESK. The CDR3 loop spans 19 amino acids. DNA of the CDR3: TGTGCCAGCAGCCGCAGAACTCGACAGGGGAAGGGCAAAGATCAGCCCCAGCATTTT. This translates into CASSRRTRQGKGKDQPQHF.

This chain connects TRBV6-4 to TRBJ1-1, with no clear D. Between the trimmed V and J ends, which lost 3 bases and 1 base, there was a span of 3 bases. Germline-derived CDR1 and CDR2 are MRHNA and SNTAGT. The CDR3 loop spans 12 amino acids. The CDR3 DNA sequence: TGTGCCAGCAGTGAACAGAACACTGAAGCTTTCTTT. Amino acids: CASSEQNTEAFF.

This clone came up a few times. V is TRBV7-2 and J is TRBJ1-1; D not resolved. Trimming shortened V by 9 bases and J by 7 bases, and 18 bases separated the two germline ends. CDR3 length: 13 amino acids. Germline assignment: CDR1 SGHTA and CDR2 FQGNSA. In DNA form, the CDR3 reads TGTGCCAGTCCGTCAGGTTCGGGATTTGAAGCTTTCTTT. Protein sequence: CASPSGSGFEAFF.

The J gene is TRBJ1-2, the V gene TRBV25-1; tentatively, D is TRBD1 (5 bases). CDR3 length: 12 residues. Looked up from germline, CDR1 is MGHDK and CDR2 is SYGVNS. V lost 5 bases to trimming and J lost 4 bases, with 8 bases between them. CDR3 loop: CASSLQGYGYTF. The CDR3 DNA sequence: TGTGCCAGCAGTCTCCAGGGCTATGGCTACACCTTC.